This TCR beta chain was documented in a study of T cells after yellow fever vaccination. Germline V gene lookup returns CDR1 SGHVS and CDR2 FNYEAQ. The CDR3 runs to 17 residues. J gave up 3 bases and V 1 base, and 8 bases lay outside the gene matches. This clonotype was counted at least ten times. Its specificity is unknown. TCRdb reprocessed the 5' RACE reads via MiXCR and lists one record per CDR3 protein. The repertoire holds 60,000 to 85,000 distinct CDR3 sequences, with about 6.6% as singletons. Study observations and caveats: Weaker in magnitude, the secondary response showed a faster peak on day 5 versus 15. Subsequent booster samples again held most clones from primary vaccination (more than 95% CD4, roughly 91% CD8).

The receptor was derived from a man aged 18 to 29 who received the YFV17D yellow fever vaccine. Sample: CD8+ T cells sorted from PBMCs, taken about 5 days after the first yellow fever vaccination. This chain connects TRBV7-6 to TRBJ2-3; 9 bases map to TRBD2. The CDR3 nucleotides read TGTGCCAGCAGCTTAGGGGTGGGGCTAGCGGGGACAGATACGCAGTATTTT. Its protein product is CASSLGVGLAGTDTQYF.